This T cell receptor (beta chain) was observed in a study of T cell changes during pregnancy in multiple sclerosis. The protocol was immunoSEQ multiplex PCR, while the TCRdb copy is restricted to in-frame clones and leaves out a portion. Of more than 35,000 clones listed, about 90% are singletons. Germline loops: CDR1 SGHRS, CDR2 YFSETQ. Trimming took 5 bases from V and 6 from J, leaving 20 bases between them. The CDR3 is 16 amino acids. The sequence was obtained from a female donor with multiple sclerosis, enrolled in a pregnancy study. The sequencing used CD4+ T cells from peripheral blood mononuclear cells, collected before pregnancy. The rearrangement joins TRBV5-1 to TRBJ1-4; the D gene is possibly TRBD1 (6 bases). The CDR3 reads CASRGGQGSSYEKLFF. The CDR3 DNA reads as TGCGCCAGCAGGGGTGGGCAGGGGTCGTCTTATGAAAAACTGTTTTTT.